These T cell receptor beta chains were read from a single sample in a study of technical replicates of blood from several donors. TCRdb's table, derived via immunoSEQ multiplex PCR, lists solely in-frame clones and lacks some. Here the sample spans 55,000 to 80,000 clones, roughly 86% being singletons. Sequencing was performed on PBMCs. These receptors originate from a human donor in good health. Some clones in this sample may be carry-over from other donors' samples. CDR3s include the opening cysteine and the closing phenylalanine or tryptophan. Fields, in order: V gene, J gene, D gene, CDR3 length, clone size, CDR3 protein, CDR3 DNA. D genes are given only for firm matches. Size is stated for part of the rows, as once, few or many counts, or as a class when the clone is expanded.

TRBV7-9	TRBJ1-5	.	14	.	CASSSLNLNQPQHF	TGTGCCAGCAGCTCCCTTAATCTGAATCAGCCCCAGCATTTT
TRBV29-1	TRBJ1-1	TRBD1	12	.	CSVGDRNTEAFF	TGCAGCGTGGGGGACAGGAACACTGAAGCTTTCTTT
TRBV7-2	TRBJ2-1	.	16	.	CASSLAGLAPYNEQFF	TGTGCCAGCAGCTTAGCGGGGCTAGCGCCCTACAATGAGCAGTTCTTC
TRBV14	TRBJ2-7	TRBD1	13	once	CASSRQGPNEQYF	TGTGCCAGCAGTCGACAGGGGCCCAACGAGCAGTACTTC
TRBV7-9	TRBJ2-2	.	15	.	CASSFHYPNTGELFF	TGTGCCAGCAGCTTCCACTACCCGAACACCGGGGAGCTGTTTTTT
TRBV6-1	TRBJ2-7	.	14	once	CASSEGTGKYEQYF	TGTGCCAGCAGTGAAGGCACAGGGAAGTACGAGCAGTACTTC
TRBV27	TRBJ1-1	TRBD1	16	.	CASSPLLGQGISEAFF	TGTGCCAGCAGTCCCTTGCTAGGACAGGGGATCTCTGAAGCTTTCTTT
TRBV2	TRBJ2-6	TRBD2	15	.	CASRRGSSGANVLTF	TGTGCCAGCAGGCGGGGGAGCTCTGGGGCCAACGTCCTGACTTTC
TRBV6-5	TRBJ2-1	.	15	.	CASSTMDWERGEQFF	TGTGCCAGCAGTACCATGGACTGGGAACGAGGTGAGCAGTTCTTC
TRBV4-2	TRBJ2-2	TRBD2	17	.	CASSQDVASGGAWELFF	TGTGCCAGCAGCCAAGATGTCGCTAGCGGGGGGGCCTGGGAGCTGTTTTTT
TRBV4-3	TRBJ1-1	TRBD1	15	.	CASSQDRDRRSEAFF	TGCGCCAGCAGCCAGGACCGGGACAGGAGAAGTGAAGCTTTCTTT
TRBV2	TRBJ2-7	TRBD2	15	once	CATPPAAGAPYEQYF	TGTGCCACTCCCCCTGCGGCGGGAGCACCCTACGAGCAGTACTTC
TRBV11-2	TRBJ2-2	.	14	.	CAGSGPANTGELFF	TGTGCCGGCAGCGGGCCAGCGAACACCGGGGAGCTGTTTTTT
TRBV4-3	TRBJ2-3	TRBD2	18	.	CASSQDRKRMGRADTQYF	TGCGCCAGCAGCCAAGATCGGAAGCGGATGGGGAGGGCAGATACGCAGTATTTT
TRBV19	TRBJ1-1	TRBD1	12	few	CATSGQGLEAFF	TGTGCCACCTCGGGACAGGGGCTTGAAGCTTTCTTT
TRBV2	TRBJ2-1	TRBD2	15	.	CASSESSGWRNEQFF	TGTGCCAGCAGTGAATCTAGCGGGTGGAGGAATGAGCAGTTCTTC
TRBV7-9	TRBJ1-1	.	14	.	CASSPGVLNTEAFF	TGTGCCAGCAGCCCCGGGGTTCTGAACACTGAAGCTTTCTTT
TRBV27	TRBJ1-2	TRBD1	14	.	CASTSLGQSYGYTF	TGTGCCAGCACCTCTCTGGGACAGAGCTATGGCTACACCTTC
TRBV6-1	TRBJ2-7	.	15	few	CASSDPTWTHYEQYF	TGTGCCAGCAGTGACCCGACCTGGACACACTACGAGCAGTACTTC
TRBV6-7	TRBJ2-2	TRBD2	15	few	CASSYLAGDTGELFF	TGTGCCAGCAGTTACTTAGCGGGGGATACCGGGGAGCTGTTTTTT
TRBV11-2	TRBJ2-1	TRBD2	15	.	CASRYSRGGPNEQFF	TGTGCCAGCAGATATTCGCGGGGGGGCCCGAATGAGCAGTTCTTC
TRBV7-7	TRBJ1-4	.	15	.	CASSLSGGENEKLFF	TGTGCCAGCAGCTTAAGCGGGGGGGAAAATGAAAAACTGTTTTTT
TRBV6-5	TRBJ2-1	TRBD1	14	.	CASTGTGNAMTQFF	TGTGCCAGTACCGGGACAGGGAACGCAATGACGCAGTTCTTC
TRBV18	TRBJ2-7	TRBD2	18	.	CASSPPGLAGGTLYEQYF	TGTGCCAGCTCACCACCAGGACTAGCGGGAGGGACTCTATACGAGCAGTACTTC
TRBV7-9	TRBJ1-6	TRBD1	14	few	CASTYGTANSPLHF	TGTGCCAGCACCTACGGGACAGCCAATTCACCCCTCCACTTT